This T cell receptor (beta chain) was recorded in a study of cytomegalovirus exposure and HLA in healthy donors (TCRdb year 2017). Regarding the research as a whole: A later analysis indicated that the 90 to 150 validation repertoires were generated on the platform also employed for the 670 or so repertoires of the first cohort. The study aimed to test whether signatures of past pathogen exposure could be identified by cataloging public T cell receptors. A separate validation cohort of roughly 110 different subjects was used in addition to the roughly 620-subject first cohort. To predict cytomegalovirus infection status, the study brought together high-throughput TCR immunosequencing, statistical association of individual TCRs with disease status, and machine learning. Paper-wide results and their limitations: Of the cluster scores, 90% to 95% were above 0 in a later analysis, which found that TCRs clustered in the first cohort also tended to co-occur in the roughly 130 validation repertoires. The validation cohort had no HLA typing available for a later analysis, so co-occurrence within that cohort was assessed over all 120 or so repertoires. In vitro tests confirmed that three of the cytomegalovirus-associated TCR beta chains recognize cytomegalovirus antigens. The classifier was reported to diagnose cytomegalovirus status with high specificity and sensitivity in both the original cohort and the validation cohort. A total of fewer than 200 TCR beta chains were listed by the study as associated with cytomegalovirus. Across donors, most TCR sequences were observed very rarely, whereas some public TCRs were present in many individuals. It was suggested by the authors that the approach could potentially be generalized to other disease states and immunological phenotypes.

The donors belonged to the validation cohort of about 120 subjects, which was separate from the approximately 610-subject first cohort. The junction shows trimming of 7 bases on V and 4 bases on J, and the gene matches do not reach 7 bases of it. The germline V gene supplies CDR1 SNHLY and CDR2 FYNNEI. The cysteine opens and the phenylalanine closes a CDR3 of 16 amino acids. Only CDR3 DNA remains: 48 bases, in frame from the first base. Note on this clone: Its antigen is currently not known. The input lacks base qualities; no much larger clone sits a single base away.

The library was made by the immunoSEQ multiplex PCR assay. As for the original processing: A statistical classification framework was developed to diagnose cytomegalovirus status using the catalog of TCR beta chain sequences. TCRdb took over this immuneACCESS table, retaining in-frame rearrangements with V and J assigned. Such tables are incomplete; in checked studies, under half of the missing clones stem from an unresolved V gene, and the remainder is unexplained. That table is the source of V, J and clone size, and D and trimming were worked out from the DNA. The sample includes 150,000 to 200,000 clones, with roughly nine tenths observed a single time. 2% to 3% of the sample comes from the top ten.

The chain employs TRBV2 and TRBJ2-1, and TRBD2 matches 13 of the central bases. The sample taken for sequencing was PBMCs. This TCR was sampled from a man aged 18-30 years in good health and CMV-seropositive. The CDR3 sequence is CASTEGLAGPYNEQFF. The DNA sequence is as follows: TGTGCCAGCACCGAGGGACTAGCGGGACCTTACAATGAGCAGTTCTTC.